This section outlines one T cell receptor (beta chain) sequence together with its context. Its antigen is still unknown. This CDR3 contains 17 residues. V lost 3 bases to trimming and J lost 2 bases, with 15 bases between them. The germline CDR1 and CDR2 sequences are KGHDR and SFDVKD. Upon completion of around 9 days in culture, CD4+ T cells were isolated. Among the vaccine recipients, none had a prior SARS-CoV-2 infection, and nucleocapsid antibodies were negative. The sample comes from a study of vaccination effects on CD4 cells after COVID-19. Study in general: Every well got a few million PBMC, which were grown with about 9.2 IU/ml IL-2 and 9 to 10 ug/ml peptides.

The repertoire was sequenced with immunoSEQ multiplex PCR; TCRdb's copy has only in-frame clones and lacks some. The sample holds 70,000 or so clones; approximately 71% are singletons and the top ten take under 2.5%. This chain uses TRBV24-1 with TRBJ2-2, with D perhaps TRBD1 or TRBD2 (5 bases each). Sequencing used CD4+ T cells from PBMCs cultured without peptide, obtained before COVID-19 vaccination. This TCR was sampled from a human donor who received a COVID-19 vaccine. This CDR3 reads CATSDLGADRNTGELFF. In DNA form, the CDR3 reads TGTGCCACCAGTGATCTGGGAGCAGACAGAAACACCGGGGAGCTGTTTTTT.